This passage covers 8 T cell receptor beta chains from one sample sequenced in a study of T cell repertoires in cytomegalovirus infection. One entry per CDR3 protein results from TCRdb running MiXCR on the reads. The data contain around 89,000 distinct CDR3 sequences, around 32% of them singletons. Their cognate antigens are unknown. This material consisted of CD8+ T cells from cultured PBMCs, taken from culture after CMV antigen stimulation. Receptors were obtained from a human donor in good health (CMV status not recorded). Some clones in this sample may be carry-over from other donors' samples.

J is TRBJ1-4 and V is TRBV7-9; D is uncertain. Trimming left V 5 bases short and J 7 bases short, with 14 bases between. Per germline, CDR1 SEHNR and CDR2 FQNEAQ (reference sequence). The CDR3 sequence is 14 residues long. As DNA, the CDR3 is TGTGCCAGCAGCCCCGGACTCGTCGGTGAAAAACTGTTTTTT. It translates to CASSPGLVGEKLFF.

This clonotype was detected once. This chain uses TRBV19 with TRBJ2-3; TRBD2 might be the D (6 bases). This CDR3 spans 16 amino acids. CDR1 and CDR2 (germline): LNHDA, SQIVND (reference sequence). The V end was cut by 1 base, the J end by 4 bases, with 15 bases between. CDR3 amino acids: CASSIVVSSGADTQYF. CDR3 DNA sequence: TGTGCCAGTAGTATAGTGGTCTCGTCGGGGGCAGATACGCAGTATTTT. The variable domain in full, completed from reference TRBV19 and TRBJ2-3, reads DGGITQSPKYLFRKEGQNVTLSCEQNLNHDAMYWYRQDPGQGLRLIYYSQIVNDFQKGDIAEGYSVSREKKESFPLTVTSAQKNPTAFYLCASSIVVSSGADTQYFGPGTRLTVL.

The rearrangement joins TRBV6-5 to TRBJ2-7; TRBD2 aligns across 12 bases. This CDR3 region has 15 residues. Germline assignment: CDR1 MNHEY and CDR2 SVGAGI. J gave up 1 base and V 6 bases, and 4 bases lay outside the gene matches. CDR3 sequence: CASREGLAGSYEQYF. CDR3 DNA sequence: TGTGCCAGCAGAGAGGGACTAGCGGGTTCCTACGAGCAGTACTTC.

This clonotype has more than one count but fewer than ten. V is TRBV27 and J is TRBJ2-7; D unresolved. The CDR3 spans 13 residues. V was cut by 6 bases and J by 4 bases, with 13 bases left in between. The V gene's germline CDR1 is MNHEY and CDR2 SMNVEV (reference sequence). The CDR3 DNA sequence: TGTGCCAGCAGCTTGTCCACAGCATACGAGCAGTACTTC. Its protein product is CASSLSTAYEQYF.

CDR3 in DNA: TGCGCCAGCAGTTTCACGGGGGCCTTGGACAATGAGCAGTTCTTC. It translates to CASSFTGALDNEQFF. The chain combines TRBV5-1 with TRBJ2-1; the D gene could be TRBD1 or TRBD2 (6 bases each). Germline loops: CDR1 SGHRS, CDR2 YFSETQ. Trimming pared 5 bases from V and 5 bases from J, leaving 17 bases between. This CDR3 has 15 residues.

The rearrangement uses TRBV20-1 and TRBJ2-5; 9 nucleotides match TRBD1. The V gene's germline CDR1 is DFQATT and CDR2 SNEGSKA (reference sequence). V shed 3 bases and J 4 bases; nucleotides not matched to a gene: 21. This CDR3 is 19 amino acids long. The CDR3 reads CSASSLGTGKSRYLETQYF. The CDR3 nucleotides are TGCAGTGCTAGCAGCCTCGGGACAGGGAAAAGTCGGTACTTAGAGACCCAGTACTTC.

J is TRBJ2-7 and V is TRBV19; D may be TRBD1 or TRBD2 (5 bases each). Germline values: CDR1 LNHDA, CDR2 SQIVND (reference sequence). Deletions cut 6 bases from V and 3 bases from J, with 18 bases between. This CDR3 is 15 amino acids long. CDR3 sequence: CASSPGTASFYEQYF. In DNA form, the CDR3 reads TGTGCCAGTAGCCCCGGGACGGCATCCTTCTACGAGCAGTACTTC.

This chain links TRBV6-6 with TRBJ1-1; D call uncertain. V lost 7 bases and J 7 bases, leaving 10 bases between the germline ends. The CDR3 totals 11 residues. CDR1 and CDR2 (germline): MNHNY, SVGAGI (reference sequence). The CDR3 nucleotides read TGTGCCAGCAAGCTCGGGATTGAAGCTTTCTTT. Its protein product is CASKLGIEAFF.